The 27 T cell receptor beta chains in this list originate from one sample, sequenced in a study of PD-1 blockade in mismatch repair-deficient tumors. The antigens of these receptors remain unknown. The time point: identical approximately ten-day culture without peptide (control). Here immunoSEQ multiplex PCR was the method, and the copy in TCRdb shows in-frame clones only, minus some. Here the sample spans about 14,000 clones, under 90% being singletons. The material was cells cultured in vitro, obtained from a patient treated with pembrolizumab. The receptor source for this set is an adult with mismatch repair-deficient cancer.

The chain couples TRBV6-1 to TRBJ1-1; maybe TRBD1 (6 bases). This CDR3 contains 17 residues. The germline V gene encodes CDR1 MNHNS and CDR2 SASEGT. Trimming left V 3 bases short and J 6 bases short, with 23 bases between. The CDR3 here is CASSDWGAGDWFSEAFF. The CDR3 DNA follows: TGTGCCAGCAGTGATTGGGGGGCAGGGGATTGGTTCTCTGAAGCTTTCTTT.

This chain connects TRBV29-1 to TRBJ2-1, with a weak D call TRBD1 (5 bases). The CDR3 is 13 residues long. Trimming left V 6 bases short and J 6 bases short, with 15 bases between. CDR1 and CDR2 from the germline V gene are SQVTM and ANQGSEA. This CDR3 reads CSVRDRVPNEQFF. CDR3 DNA sequence: TGCAGCGTCAGGGATAGGGTTCCCAATGAGCAGTTCTTC.

V gene TRBV4-2 combines with J gene TRBJ2-7; perhaps TRBD1 as D (5 bases). Germline V gives CDR1 LGHNA, CDR2 YNFKEQ. The V and J ends lost 7 bases and 3 bases respectively, with 13 bases between them. This CDR3 has 13 residues. The CDR3 loop is CASNQGSGYEQYF. DNA of the CDR3: TGTGCCAGCAACCAGGGTTCTGGCTACGAGCAGTACTTC.

CDR3 in amino acids: CASRRQGSDEQYF. The CDR3 bases are TGTGCCAGCAGGCGACAAGGGAGCGACGAGCAGTACTTC. The chain employs TRBV7-3 and TRBJ2-7; D possibly corresponds to TRBD2 (5 bases). This CDR3 spans 13 amino acids. V lost 6 bases and J 5 bases, leaving 14 bases between the germline ends. Germline V gene data show CDR1 as SGHTA and CDR2 as FQGTGA.

The J gene is TRBJ1-5, the V gene TRBV2, with D tentatively TRBD1 (6 bases). Germline values: CDR1 SNHLY, CDR2 FYNNEI. The CDR3 loop spans 14 amino acids. Trimming took 5 bases from V and 7 from J, leaving 15 bases between them. CDR3 region: CASSTQGLGQPQHF. The CDR3 DNA is TGTGCCAGCAGTACACAGGGCCTCGGCCAGCCCCAGCATTTT.

This clone was recorded once. The V gene is TRBV6-6, the J gene TRBJ2-1; no clear D gene. V was trimmed by 7 bases and J by 2 bases, leaving 9 bases between them. The V gene's germline CDR1 is MNHNY and CDR2 SVGAGI (reference sequence). The CDR3 consists of 13 residues. The CDR3 region is CASKSGPYNEQFF. For the CDR3, the DNA is TGTGCCAGCAAATCGGGCCCCTACAATGAGCAGTTCTTC.

The chain combines TRBV15 with TRBJ1-2; no clear D. CDR1 LNHNV and CDR2 YYDKDF come from the germline V gene (reference sequence). V was clipped by 1 base and J by 3 bases, with 9 bases between them. The CDR3 consists of 14 residues. CDR3 sequence reads: CATSRGAVDYGYTF. In DNA, the CDR3 is TGTGCCACCAGCAGAGGGGCGGTTGACTATGGCTACACCTTC. The full variable domain, rest sourced from reference TRBV15 and TRBJ1-2, is DAMVIQNPRYQVTQFGKPVTLSCSQTLNHNVMYWYQQKSSQAPKLLFHYYDKDFNNEADTPDNFQSRRPNTSFCFLDIRSPGLGDTAMYLCATSRGAVDYGYTFGSGTRLTVV.

A few counts support this clone. The chain uses TRBV5-8 and TRBJ2-1; a weak D match, TRBD1 (5 bases). V lost 4 bases, J lost 3 bases, and 14 bases lay in between. The germline V gene has CDR1 SGHTS and CDR2 YDEGEE. This CDR3 spans 15 amino acids. The CDR3 is CASSADMGYYNEQFF. DNA for the CDR3: TGTGCCAGCAGCGCGGACATGGGCTACTACAATGAGCAGTTCTTC.

The rearrangement uses TRBV7-3 and TRBJ2-7, with D uncertain. CDR1 is SGHTA, CDR2 FQGTGA, per germline. CDR3 length equals 13 residues. V lost 2 bases, J lost 1 base, and 6 bases lay in between. CDR3 protein: CASSLAGSYEQYF. The DNA of the CDR3 is TGTGCCAGCAGCTTAGCCGGTTCCTACGAGCAGTACTTC. Variable domain in full (rest from reference TRBV7-3 and TRBJ2-7): GAGVSQTPSNKVTEKGKYVELRCDPISGHTALYWYRQSLGQGPEFLIYFQGTGAADDSGLPNDRFFAVRPEGSVSTLKIQRTERGDSAVYLCASSLAGSYEQYFGPGTRLTVT.

The count of this clone is one. The rearrangement joins TRBV30 to TRBJ2-7, with D unresolved. In germline, CDR1 is GTSNPN, CDR2 SVGIG (reference sequence). The germline V and J ends were trimmed by 3 bases and 7 bases, with 19 bases remaining between them. The CDR3 consists of 14 residues. CDR3 residues: CAWSRPRAKREQYF. Here the CDR3 DNA reads TGTGCCTGGAGCCGCCCACGTGCGAAGAGGGAGCAGTACTTC.

This sequence joins TRBV27 and TRBJ1-4, with D uncertain. Per germline, CDR1 MNHEY and CDR2 SMNVEV (reference sequence). CDR3 length equals 12 residues. The V end was cut by 6 bases, the J end by 8 bases, with 10 bases between. The CDR3 nucleotides read TGTGCCAGCAGGGGTCCTGGCGAAAAACTGTTTTTT. This encodes CASRGPGEKLFF.

The genes are TRBV7-2 and TRBJ2-2, with D hard to call. Trimming left V 2 bases short and J 4 bases short, with 8 bases between. The CDR3 has 14 residues. Germline values: CDR1 SGHTA, CDR2 FQGNSA. CDR3 coding DNA: TGTGCCAGCAGCTTAAAGGCGCGCACCGGGGAGCTGTTTTTT. Protein sequence: CASSLKARTGELFF.

The chain combines TRBV19 with TRBJ2-7; D is possibly TRBD1 (7 bases). The CDR3 covers 13 residues. CDR1 is LNHDA and CDR2 is SQIVND in the germline V gene (reference sequence). The V gene lost 6 bases and the J gene lost 5 bases, with 14 bases spanning the gap. CDR3 sequence: CASRRQGGDEQYF. CDR3 bases: TGTGCCAGTAGAAGGCAGGGGGGAGACGAGCAGTACTTC.

This chain links TRBV6-4 with TRBJ2-1; TRBD2 matches 7 bases. Germline lookup yields CDR1 MRHNA and CDR2 SNTAGT. The V gene end was trimmed by 3 bases and the J gene end by 4 bases; junction bases not matched to a gene: 3. CDR3 size: 14 residues. The CDR3 sequence: CASSELAEYNEQFF. CDR3 DNA: TGTGCCAGCAGTGAGCTAGCGGAGTACAATGAGCAGTTCTTC.

This chain joins TRBV5-6 and TRBJ2-7, with D maybe TRBD1 (6 bases). V was shortened by 2 bases and J by 0 bases, with 15 bases between the two germline ends. The germline CDR1 and CDR2 sequences are SGHDT and YYEEEE. The CDR3 is 16 residues long. The CDR3 here is CASSFSLGTSSYEQYF. CDR3 DNA: TGTGCCAGCAGCTTCAGCTTAGGGACAAGCTCCTACGAGCAGTACTTC.

The gene calls are TRBV19 and TRBJ2-7; a weak D match, TRBD1 (6 bases). Trimming took off 4 bases at V and 2 bases at J, with 24 bases between the two ends. CDR1 is LNHDA, CDR2 SQIVND, per germline (reference sequence). CDR3 length equals 18 residues. This chain's CDR3 is CASSRGWAGQSLPYEQYF. The CDR3, as DNA: TGTGCCAGTAGTAGGGGATGGGCAGGACAGTCCCTCCCCTACGAGCAGTACTTC.

CDR3 region: CASSDVSGRNYNEQFF. The CDR3 DNA follows: TGTGCCAGCAGTGATGTAAGCGGGAGAAACTACAATGAGCAGTTCTTC. The chain links TRBV25-1 to TRBJ2-1, with 8 bases that match TRBD2. Germline loops: CDR1 MGHDK, CDR2 SYGVNS. With 3 bases clipped from V and 3 bases from J, the junction kept 7 bases outside the gene matches. The CDR3 consists of 16 residues. Supplemented by reference TRBV25-1 and TRBJ2-1, the full variable domain reads EADIYQTPRYLVIGTGKKITLECSQTMGHDKMYWYQQDPGMELHLIHYSYGVNSTEKGDLSSESTVSRIRTEHFPLTLESARPSHTSQYLCASSDVSGRNYNEQFFGPGTRLTVL.

This rearrangement joins TRBV7-3 to TRBJ1-1; no definite D call. V lost 1 base and J lost 11, with 14 bases in between. CDR3 length: 13 residues. Germline V lookup: CDR1 SGHTA, CDR2 FQGTGA. CDR3 sequence: CASSLNSQSPAFF. DNA for the CDR3: TGTGCCAGCAGCTTAAACAGCCAGTCCCCCGCTTTCTTT.

The genes are TRBV19 and TRBJ1-6; weak D call: TRBD1 (5 bases). The CDR3 is made up of 13 amino acids. Germline lookup yields CDR1 LNHDA and CDR2 SQIVND (reference sequence). Trimming shortened V by 5 bases and J by 9 bases, and 11 bases separated the two germline ends. This chain's CDR3 is CASSGGTISPLHF. CDR3 DNA sequence: TGTGCCAGTAGTGGGGGTACAATTTCACCCCTCCACTTT.

V usage is TRBV15 and J usage is TRBJ2-2; TRBD1 agrees at 10 bases. Germline lookup yields CDR1 LNHNV and CDR2 YYDKDF (reference sequence). This CDR3 region has 15 residues. The ends lost 5 bases at V and 7 bases at J; junction bases unmatched: 7. CDR3 nucleotide sequence: TGTGCCACCAGCCGACAGGGGGCGGGGGTCGGGGAGCTGTTTTTT. Translation: CATSRQGAGVGELFF.

J is TRBJ2-7 and V is TRBV30; 10 bases map to TRBD1. J lost 6 bases, V lost 6 bases, and 8 bases had no gene match. The V gene's germline CDR1 is GTSNPN and CDR2 SVGIG (reference sequence). This CDR3 has 13 residues. The CDR3 sequence is CACGRGQGFEQYF. CDR3 DNA sequence: TGTGCCTGTGGTAGGGGACAGGGGTTCGAGCAGTACTTC. Full variable domain (remainder filled in from reference TRBV30 and TRBJ2-7): SQTIHQWPATLVQPVGSPLSLECTVEGTSNPNLYWYRQAAGRGLQLLFYSVGIGQISSEVPQNLSASRPQDRQFILSSKKLLLSDSGFYLCACGRGQGFEQYFGPGTRLTVT.

The CDR3: CASSQLGGMNTEAFF. CDR3 nucleotide sequence: TGTGCCAGCTCCCAGCTGGGGGGGATGAACACTGAAGCTTTCTTT. The chain uses TRBV18 and TRBJ1-1; weak D call: TRBD1 (5 bases). Trimming stripped 6 bases from V and 0 bases from J, with 14 bases between. The germline CDR1 and CDR2 sequences are KGHSH and LQKENI. The CDR3 length is 15 residues.

The chain joins TRBV5-1 to TRBJ2-7; the match to TRBD1 covers 9 bases. The V gene end was trimmed by 2 bases and the J gene end by 5 bases; junction bases not matched to a gene: 8. CDR1 SGHRS and CDR2 YFSETQ come from the germline V gene. This CDR3 contains 15 residues. This CDR3 reads CASSFRDRVVDEQYF. The CDR3 DNA follows: TGCGCCAGCAGCTTCCGGGACAGGGTAGTCGACGAGCAGTACTTC.

The CDR3 DNA reads TGTGCCAGCAGCTCAGGACTAGCGGGATATACGCAGTATTTT. Residues: CASSSGLAGYTQYF. The chain carries TRBV7-6 and TRBJ2-3; 12 bases align to TRBD2. Unmatched junction bases numbered 3, after V lost 4 bases and J lost 7 bases. Germline lookup yields CDR1 SGHVS and CDR2 FNYEAQ. The CDR3 covers 14 residues.

As DNA, the CDR3 is TGTGCCAGCAGTCCGGGAATCTCTGGAAACACCATATATTTT. Encoded protein: CASSPGISGNTIYF. The rearrangement uses TRBV6-5 and TRBJ1-3; D gene ambiguous. The V end was cut by 5 bases, the J end by 0 bases, with 8 bases between. The CDR3 consists of 14 residues. The germline V gene encodes CDR1 MNHEY and CDR2 SVGAGI.

V gene TRBV5-1 combines with J gene TRBJ2-1, with 8 positions matching TRBD1. Trimming at V came to 2 bases and at J to 6 bases, leaving 7 bases not matched to a gene. From germline, CDR1 is SGHRS and CDR2 YFSETQ. This CDR3 contains 15 residues. The CDR3 is CASSLMTGDSNEQFF. CDR3 nucleotide sequence: TGCGCCAGCAGCTTAATGACAGGGGATAGCAATGAGCAGTTCTTC.

The chain links TRBV28 to TRBJ1-2, with D perhaps matching TRBD1 (5 bases). V gave up 3 bases and J gave up 12 bases, with 17 bases separating them. The CDR3 consists of 13 residues. Germline lookup yields CDR1 MDHEN and CDR2 SYDVKM. The CDR3 DNA reads TGTGCCAGCAGTTTTTTTGGCGGGGGGTTGGACACCTTC. Protein sequence: CASSFFGGGLDTF.